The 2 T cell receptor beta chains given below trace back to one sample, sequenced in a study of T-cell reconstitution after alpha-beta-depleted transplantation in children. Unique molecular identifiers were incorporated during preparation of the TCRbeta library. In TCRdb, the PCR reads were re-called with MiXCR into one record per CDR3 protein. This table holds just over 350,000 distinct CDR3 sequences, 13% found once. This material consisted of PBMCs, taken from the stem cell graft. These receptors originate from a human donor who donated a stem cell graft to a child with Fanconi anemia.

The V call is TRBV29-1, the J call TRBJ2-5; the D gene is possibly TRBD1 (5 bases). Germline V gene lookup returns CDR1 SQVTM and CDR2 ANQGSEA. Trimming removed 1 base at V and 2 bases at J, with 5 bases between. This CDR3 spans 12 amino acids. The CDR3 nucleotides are TGCAGCGTTGAAGGACAGCAAGAGACCCAGTACTTC. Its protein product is CSVEGQQETQYF.

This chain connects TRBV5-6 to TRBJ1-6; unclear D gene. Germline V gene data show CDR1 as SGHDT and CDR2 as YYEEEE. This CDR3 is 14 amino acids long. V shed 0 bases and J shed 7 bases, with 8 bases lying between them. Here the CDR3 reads CASSLVAPNSPLHF. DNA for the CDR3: TGTGCCAGCAGCTTGGTGGCTCCGAATTCACCCCTCCACTTT. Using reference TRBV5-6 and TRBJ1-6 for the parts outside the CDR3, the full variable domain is DAGVTQSPTHLIKTRGQQVTLRCSPKSGHDTVSWYQQALGQGPQFIFQYYEEEERQRGNFPDRFSGHQFPNYSSELNVNALLLGDSALYLCASSLVAPNSPLHFGNGTRLTVT.